What follows describes a single T cell receptor beta chain. Libraries were prepared by immunoSEQ multiplex PCR; TCRdb keeps only in-frame clonotypes and omits some of them. The top ten clones hold 1% to 1.5% of a sample with more than 90,000 clones, about 93% of them seen once. The CDR3 covers 12 residues. The germline V and J ends were trimmed by 3 bases and 4 bases, with 4 bases remaining between them. In germline, CDR1 is KGHSH, CDR2 LQKENI. The sample comes from a study of siplizumab effects on memory and regulatory T cells. Sequences were obtained from non-Treg CD4+ T cells sorted from blood. The clonotype was recovered from a human donor in good health. V and J are TRBV18 and TRBJ1-3; D not certain. The DNA for the CDR3 is TGTGCCAGCTCACCCTTCGGAAACACCATATATTTT. Amino acid sequence: CASSPFGNTIYF.